One sample yielded the 15 T cell receptor beta chains listed below, sequenced in a study of beta chain features in type 1 diabetes. The study, taken as a whole, reports: TCRB CDR3s were moderately but significantly shorter in Type 1 diabetes patients in all four CD4+ subsets.

The antigens for these receptors are not known. Reverse transcription of all isolated RNA meant that expressed TCRB transcripts were sequenced. This table comes from immunoSEQ multiplex PCR, and its TCRdb copy is limited to in-frame clones, with some not included. The sample consists of about 370,000 clones, 9.6% of them appearing once. Input material: central memory CD4+ T cells from blood. Receptors were obtained from a man aged 25-45 years with type 1 diabetes.

This clone was observed many times. The rearrangement uses TRBV11-2 and TRBJ2-7; D not resolved. CDR1 SGHAT and CDR2 FQNNGV come from the germline V gene. Trimming removed 3 bases at V and 3 bases at J, with 9 bases between. The CDR3 spans 13 residues. CDR3 loop: CASSLGRGYEQYF. CDR3 DNA: TGTGCCAGCAGCTTGGGCCGCGGCTACGAGCAGTACTTC.

This clone was counted a few times. The rearrangement uses TRBV7-8 and TRBJ2-1; no definite D call. Germline CDR1 reads SGHVS; CDR2 reads FQNEAQ. V shed 7 bases and J shed 3 bases, with 10 bases lying between them. This CDR3 contains 13 residues. The CDR3 here is CASKPPDYNEQFF. For the CDR3, the DNA is TGTGCCAGCAAGCCCCCGGACTACAATGAGCAGTTCTTC. The variable domain in full, completed from reference TRBV7-8 and TRBJ2-1, reads GAGVSQSPRYKVAKRGQDVALRCDPISGHVSLFWYQQALGQGPEFLTYFQNEAQLDKSGLPSDRFFAERPEGSVSTLKIQRTQQEDSAVYLCASKPPDYNEQFFGPGTRLTVL.

Of note for this clone: Different DNA sequences within this sample yield the same CDR3. The chain couples TRBV27 to TRBJ2-7; 8 bases line up with TRBD2. Germline CDR1 MNHEY, CDR2 SMNVEV (reference sequence). V lost 2 bases and J lost 2; bases outside the gene matches: 5. The CDR3 totals 15 residues. The CDR3: CASSLLAGGTYEQYF. The CDR3 coding sequence is TGTGCCAGCAGTTTACTAGCGGGTGGGACCTACGAGCAGTACTTC.

V usage is TRBV30 and J usage is TRBJ1-4, with D tentatively TRBD1 (6 bases). Germline CDR1 reads GTSNPN; CDR2 reads SVGIG (reference sequence). The CDR3 has 14 amino acids. Trimming took off 3 bases at V and 0 bases at J, with 8 bases between the two ends. As DNA, the CDR3 is TGTGCCTGGAGCAGGGGTGCAACTAATGAAAAACTGTTTTTT. It is translated as CAWSRGATNEKLFF.

This clone was seen a handful of times. This rearrangement joins TRBV7-9 to TRBJ2-4; D unresolved. The CDR3 has 15 amino acids. V was cut by 5 bases and J by 5 bases, with 16 bases left in between. The V gene's germline CDR1 is SEHNR and CDR2 FQNEAQ (reference sequence). The CDR3 DNA reads TGTGCCAGCAGCCAACCTAGGAGTTGGGAAAACATTCAGTACTTC. Its protein is CASSQPRSWENIQYF.

In this sample, this clone turned up a few times. This CDR3 is CASSPGTKFGYTF. The CDR3 DNA reads TGTGCCAGCAGCCCTGGGACTAAATTTGGCTACACCTTC. The rearrangement uses TRBV7-2 and TRBJ1-2; D is perhaps TRBD1 (5 bases). The CDR3 covers 13 residues. V was cut by 5 bases and J by 7 bases, with 14 bases left in between. Germline V gene data show CDR1 as SGHTA and CDR2 as FQGNSA.

The sample holds a few counts of this clone. This chain connects TRBV25-1 to TRBJ2-7; 7 bases are shared with TRBD1. J gave up 5 bases and V 7 bases, and 11 bases lay outside the gene matches. Germline assignment: CDR1 MGHDK and CDR2 SYGVNS. The CDR3 is 14 amino acids. CDR3 sequence (DNA): TGTGCCAGCACTACGGGACAGAGGAAAGACGAGCAGTACTTC. It yields the protein CASTTGQRKDEQYF.

J is TRBJ2-6 and V is TRBV28; no definite D call. The V and J ends lost 5 bases and 4 bases respectively, with 12 bases between them. Germline loops: CDR1 MDHEN, CDR2 SYDVKM. This CDR3 contains 15 residues. CDR3 coding DNA: TGTGCCAGCAGTCTCCCTAAGGCGGGGGCCAACGTCCTGACTTTC. As protein: CASSLPKAGANVLTF.

The chain carries TRBV28 and TRBJ2-7; possible D gene TRBD2, 6 bases. Trimming removed 3 bases from V and 3 bases from J, with 15 bases in between. The CDR3 covers 15 residues. Germline assignment: CDR1 MDHEN and CDR2 SYDVKM. The CDR3 nucleotides are TGTGCCAGCAGTTTTAGCTCCGGGGGATTCTACGAGCAGTACTTC. Its translation: CASSFSSGGFYEQYF.

This clone was seen only a few times. This chain uses TRBV7-6 with TRBJ2-5, with D uncertain. The V gene lost 2 bases and the J gene lost 5 bases, with 3 bases spanning the gap. The CDR3 is 11 residues long. Germline V lookup: CDR1 SGHVS, CDR2 FNYEAQ. CDR3 coding DNA: TGTGCCAGCAGCTTACAGGAGACCCAGTACTTC. Translating gives CASSLQETQYF.

This clone turned up a few times. The chain links TRBV19 to TRBJ2-2; D may be TRBD1 (6 bases). Trimming took 7 bases from V and 7 from J, leaving 16 bases between them. There are 14 residues in the CDR3. Germline V CDR1 and CDR2: LNHDA, SQIVND (reference sequence). The CDR3 DNA follows: TGTGCCAGTACTATTACAGGGTTTGTCGGGGAGCTGTTTTTT. Encoded protein: CASTITGFVGELFF. Full variable domain (outside the CDR3, taken from reference TRBV19 and TRBJ2-2): DGGITQSPKYLFRKEGQNVTLSCEQNLNHDAMYWYRQDPGQGLRLIYYSQIVNDFQKGDIAEGYSVSREKKESFPLTVTSAQKNPTAFYLCASTITGFVGELFFGEGSRLTVL.

This clone has a handful of counts. This rearrangement joins TRBV5-1 to TRBJ1-2, with D possibly matching TRBD1 (5 bases). CDR1 and CDR2 (germline): SGHRS, YFSETQ. Trimming took 2 bases from V and 5 from J, leaving 10 bases between them. CDR3 size: 13 residues. Here the CDR3 reads CASSLDSRYGYTF. The CDR3 coding sequence is TGCGCCAGCAGCTTAGACAGTCGATATGGCTACACCTTC.

The chain couples TRBV6-1 to TRBJ1-4, with D perhaps matching TRBD1 (5 bases). This CDR3 has 13 residues. Trimming stripped 7 bases from V and 6 bases from J, with 12 bases between. Germline V gene data show CDR1 as MNHNS and CDR2 as SASEGT. CDR3: CASKEGHDEKLFF. The CDR3 coding sequence is TGTGCCAGCAAGGAGGGGCACGATGAAAAACTGTTTTTT.

The sample holds many counts of this clone. V is TRBV7-9 and J is TRBJ1-1; 11 bases agree with TRBD1. Germline assignment: CDR1 SEHNR and CDR2 FQNEAQ (reference sequence). This CDR3 is built from 15 residues. With 2 bases clipped from V and 4 bases from J, the junction kept 3 bases outside the gene matches. CDR3 sequence (DNA): TGTGCCAGCAGCTTATCCGGGACAGGGGGCACTGAAGCTTTCTTT. As protein: CASSLSGTGGTEAFF.

This clone was detected only a few times. The chain carries TRBV2 and TRBJ1-1; D not certain. Trimming left V 5 bases short and J 3 bases short, with 13 bases between. CDR3 length: 14 amino acids. The germline CDR1 and CDR2 sequences are SNHLY and FYNNEI. Written as DNA, the CDR3 is TGTGCCAGCAGTCATACGGATGGTGACACTGAAGCTTTCTTT. Protein: CASSHTDGDTEAFF.